The 8 T cell receptor beta chains given below trace back to one sample, sequenced in a study of blood T cell repertoires in COVID-19. Sequencing was performed with immunoSEQ multiplex PCR; in TCRdb, only in-frame clones are kept and a portion is missing. The sample comprises 130,000 to 150,000 clones, around 83% of which are singletons, and roughly 5.5% rests with the top ten. The sequenced sample was PBMCs or T cells enriched from blood (not recorded which). The receptor set was obtained from a woman aged 45-65 years who had been exposed to COVID-19.

In this sample, this clone turned up once. CDR3 in DNA: TGTGCCAGCAGTGAGAGGGCTAACTATGGCTACACCTTC. This sequence encodes CASSERANYGYTF. The chain is built from TRBV2 and TRBJ1-2, with D unclear. V gave up 3 bases and J gave up 0 bases, with 5 bases separating them. This CDR3 contains 13 residues. CDR1 and CDR2 (germline): SNHLY, FYNNEI.

V gene TRBV5-5 combines with J gene TRBJ1-2, with D possibly matching TRBD1 (5 bases). Between the trimmed V and J ends, which lost 5 bases and 2 bases, there was a span of 10 bases. This CDR3 has 13 residues. CDR1 SGHKS and CDR2 YYEKEE come from the germline V gene (reference sequence). The CDR3 sequence: CASSGGGNYGYTF. For the CDR3, the DNA is TGTGCCAGCAGTGGTGGGGGGAACTATGGCTACACCTTC. The variable domain in full, with the rest retrieved from reference TRBV5-5 and TRBJ1-2, is DAGVTQSPTHLIKTRGQQVTLRCSPISGHKSVSWYQQVLGQGPQFIFQYYEKEERGRGNFPDRFSARQFPNYSSELNVNALLLGDSALYLCASSGGGNYGYTFGSGTRLTVV.

V usage is TRBV27 and J usage is TRBJ1-4; perhaps TRBD1 as D (5 bases). The ends were cut back, 4 bases at V and 6 bases at J, with 18 bases in the middle. CDR1 and CDR2 (germline): MNHEY, SMNVEV (reference sequence). The CDR3 runs 16 residues. The CDR3 spells CASSWRQGFRDEKLFF. The DNA of the CDR3 is TGTGCCAGCAGTTGGCGGCAGGGATTTCGGGATGAAAAACTGTTTTTT. The variable domain in full, with the rest retrieved from reference TRBV27 and TRBJ1-4, is EAQVTQNPRYLITVTGKKLTVTCSQNMNHEYMSWYRQDPGLGLRQIYYSMNVEVTDKGDVPEGYKVSRKEKRNFPLILESPSPNQTSLYFCASSWRQGFRDEKLFFGSGTQLSVL.

The genes are TRBV11-2 and TRBJ1-6; TRBD1 is a possible D gene (5 bases). The CDR3 length is 16 residues. V lost 5 bases to trimming and J lost 0 bases, with 11 bases between them. Looked up from germline, CDR1 is SGHAT and CDR2 is FQNNGV. The CDR3: CASSRQMSSYNSPLHF. As DNA, the CDR3 is TGTGCCAGCAGCCGACAGATGAGCTCCTATAATTCACCCCTCCACTTT.

The rearrangement joins TRBV11-2 to TRBJ2-7; possible D gene TRBD2, 6 bases. CDR1 SGHAT and CDR2 FQNNGV come from the germline V gene. This CDR3 has 16 amino acids. The V end lost 0 bases, the J end lost 3 bases, and 15 bases lay between the germline ends. The CDR3 loop is CASSLEEGPIYYEQYF. For the CDR3, the DNA is TGTGCCAGCAGCTTAGAGGAGGGGCCAATCTACTACGAGCAGTACTTC.

The chain joins TRBV10-3 to TRBJ2-1, with 7 bases identical to TRBD1. The V gene's germline CDR1 is ENHRY and CDR2 SYGVKD. V shed 7 bases, J shed 9 bases, and the junction held 3 bases outside the gene matches. The length of the CDR3 is 11 residues. The CDR3 protein is CAITRGSEQFF. Here the CDR3 DNA reads TGTGCCATCACCAGGGGGAGTGAGCAGTTCTTC.

The chain combines TRBV7-6 with TRBJ1-6, with 8 bases lining up with TRBD1. Germline V gene sequence: CDR1 SGHVS, CDR2 FNYEAQ. CDR3 length: 17 residues. The V segment lost 4 bases and the J segment 6 bases; nucleotides outside the gene matches: 11. Written as DNA, the CDR3 is TGTGCCAGCAGCTCCGGTGGACGGGGACAGGTTAATTCACCCCTCCACTTT. This sequence encodes CASSSGGRGQVNSPLHF.

Written as DNA, the CDR3 is TGTGCCATCAGGAGGCAGGGGGCTATCCACGAGCAGTACTTC. Protein: CAIRRQGAIHEQYF. The chain uses TRBV10-3 and TRBJ2-7; 8 nucleotides agree with TRBD1. Germline-derived CDR1 and CDR2 are ENHRY and SYGVKD. Trimming removed 6 bases from V and 5 bases from J; junction bases left unmatched: 9. CDR3 length: 14 residues.